The 15 T cell receptor beta chains below all came from one sample that was sequenced in a study of regulatory T cells in long-lasting Graves disease. Time point: persistent/refractory GD, antithyroid drugs over 5 years with positive TRAb. Generation of the TCR library employed RNA extracted from PBMCs. To make TCR beta libraries, researchers used iRepertoire HTBI primers and Arm-PCR of CDR3 regions. From the multiplex PCR reads, TCRdb called clonotypes with MiXCR, one entry per CDR3 protein. The table has 400,000 to 500,000 distinct CDR3 sequences, roughly a fifth seen once. The material sequenced was peripheral blood mononuclear cells (PBMCs), taken when the disease was refractory, from a patient treated with antithyroid drugs. The receptors stem from a female donor with Graves disease.

The sample holds a few counts of this clonotype. The chain links TRBV9 to TRBJ2-5; 12 positions match TRBD2. The CDR3 has 15 amino acids. From germline, CDR1 is SGDLS and CDR2 YYNGEE. The V segment lost 3 bases and the J segment 1 base; nucleotides outside the gene matches: 1. The DNA for the CDR3 is TGTGCCAGCAGCGCGGGACTAGCGGGCCAAGAGACCCAGTACTTC. This gives the protein CASSAGLAGQETQYF.

This chain links TRBV6-2 or TRBV6-3 with TRBJ1-3; D is possibly TRBD1 (6 bases). Germline-derived CDR1 and CDR2 are MNHEY and SVGEGT. V shed 0 bases and J shed 11 bases, with 26 bases lying between them. This CDR3 has 18 amino acids. The CDR3 nucleotides read TGTGCCAGCAGTTACTCGACAGGACTCTCGCCCATGAAGGGGGCCATATATTTT. Its protein is CASSYSTGLSPMKGAIYF.

In this sample, this clonotype turned up many times. The chain couples TRBV6-1 to TRBJ2-7, with D maybe TRBD2 (5 bases). V lost 1 base, J lost 3 bases, and 13 bases lay in between. Germline lookup yields CDR1 MNHNS and CDR2 SASEGT. The CDR3 loop spans 15 amino acids. The CDR3: CASSEGGYVSYEQYF. The CDR3 region has the DNA TGTGCCAGCAGTGAAGGCGGGTATGTGAGCTACGAGCAGTACTTC.

This clonotype appeared many times. The rearrangement joins TRBV20-1 to TRBJ2-7; D gene uncertain. V lost 0 bases and J 5 bases, leaving 5 bases between the germline ends. The CDR3 consists of 11 residues. Germline CDR1 and CDR2: DFQATT and SNEGSKA (reference sequence). The CDR3 protein is CSARDSHEQYF. DNA for the CDR3: TGCAGTGCTAGAGATAGTCACGAGCAGTACTTC.

V gene TRBV4-1 combines with J gene TRBJ2-7; D gene unclear. V was pared by 0 bases and J by 4 bases, with 13 bases between. Per the germline V gene, CDR1 is MGHRA and CDR2 is YSYEKL. The CDR3 covers 15 residues. CDR3 nucleotide sequence: TGCGCCAGCAGCCAAGAGGACGGTCCTTCGTACGAGCAGTACTTC. Translated: CASSQEDGPSYEQYF.

At least ten counts were recorded for this clonotype. J is TRBJ2-2 and V is TRBV19, with D possibly TRBD1 on 6 matching bases. The CDR3 sequence is 15 residues long. Trimming pared 1 base from V and 6 bases from J, leaving 12 bases between. CDR1 and CDR2 from the germline V gene are LNHDA and SQIVND (reference sequence). The CDR3: CASSIGAGVAGELFF. The DNA of the CDR3 is TGTGCCAGTAGTATAGGGGCAGGGGTGGCCGGGGAGCTGTTTTTT.

This clonotype was seen repeatedly, ten times or more. This sequence joins TRBV27 and TRBJ2-5, with TRBD2 identical over 8 bases. CDR1 and CDR2 (germline): MNHEY, SMNVEV (reference sequence). Unmatched junction bases numbered 8, after V lost 3 bases and J lost 5 bases. The CDR3 is 15 amino acids. This CDR3 reads CASSLSLAGWETQYF. The CDR3 nucleotides are TGTGCCAGCAGTTTGAGCCTAGCGGGTTGGGAGACCCAGTACTTC.

This clonotype was seen ten or more times. J is TRBJ1-2 and V is TRBV9; TRBD1 aligns across 9 bases. This CDR3 comprises 13 residues. The V gene end was trimmed by 4 bases and the J gene end by 8 bases; junction bases not matched to a gene: 6. Germline V CDR1 and CDR2: SGDLS, YYNGEE. DNA for the CDR3: TGTGCCAGCAGCAGACACAGGGGGCAGGGCTACACCTTC. It specifies CASSRHRGQGYTF.

This clonotype was detected only a few times. V usage is TRBV2 and J usage is TRBJ2-7, with D maybe TRBD1 (6 bases). The V and J ends lost 3 bases and 6 bases respectively, with 12 bases between them. The germline CDR1 and CDR2 sequences are SNHLY and FYNNEI. The CDR3 covers 13 residues. The chain's CDR3 is CASSEQGLAEQYF. The CDR3 nucleotides are TGTGCCAGCAGTGAGCAGGGGCTCGCCGAGCAGTACTTC.

This clonotype was observed many times. V and J are TRBV5-1 and TRBJ1-2; D uncertain. Germline CDR1 reads SGHRS; CDR2 reads YFSETQ. This CDR3 is built from 13 residues. Trimming removed 7 bases at V and 1 base at J, with 11 bases between. DNA for the CDR3: TGCGCCAGCCGAGTGGATTTTAACTATGGCTACACCTTC. Translated: CASRVDFNYGYTF.

In its sample, this clonotype was seen many times. V gene TRBV19 combines with J gene TRBJ1-5; D call uncertain. The CDR3 length is 13 residues. V lost 2 bases and J lost 5, with 7 bases in between. The germline V gene encodes CDR1 LNHDA and CDR2 SQIVND (reference sequence). CDR3 nucleotides: TGTGCCAGTAGTATACACAGACATCAGCCCCAGCATTTT. The encoded protein is CASSIHRHQPQHF.

The rearrangement joins TRBV5-1 to TRBJ1-3; no clear D. The CDR3 totals 14 residues. With 2 bases removed from V and 3 bases from J, the gap between germline ends came to 9 bases. Germline V gives CDR1 SGHRS, CDR2 YFSETQ. The chain's CDR3 is CASSFSERGNTIYF. DNA of the CDR3: TGCGCCAGCAGCTTTTCCGAACGTGGAAACACCATATATTTT.

The CDR3 DNA follows: TGTGCCAGCAGCTACGGGGGAAAAGGCGCCTACGAGCAGTACTTC. Its protein product is CASSYGGKGAYEQYF. The chain recombines TRBV3-1 with TRBJ2-7; a weak D match, TRBD2 (6 bases). Germline lookup yields CDR1 LGHDT and CDR2 YNNKEL (reference sequence). The CDR3 extends over 15 amino acids. Trimming took 5 bases from V and 2 from J, leaving 16 bases between them.

V usage is TRBV9 and J usage is TRBJ2-7; 12 nucleotides align to TRBD1. The CDR3 length is 14 residues. The germline V gene encodes CDR1 SGDLS and CDR2 YYNGEE. With 7 bases clipped from V and 2 bases from J, the junction kept 4 bases outside the gene matches. The CDR3 loop reads CASGGTGGTYEQYF. The CDR3, as DNA: TGTGCCAGCGGTGGGACAGGGGGCACCTACGAGCAGTACTTC.

This clonotype was counted at least ten times. The chain couples TRBV15 to TRBJ2-2; no definite D call. The germline CDR1 and CDR2 sequences are LNHNV and YYDKDF (reference sequence). The CDR3 is 18 residues long. The V end lost 0 bases, the J end lost 4 bases, and 18 bases lay between the germline ends. This CDR3 reads CATSRDYRAYHGTGELFF. CDR3 sequence (DNA): TGTGCCACCAGCAGAGATTATAGGGCGTACCACGGCACCGGGGAGCTGTTTTTT.